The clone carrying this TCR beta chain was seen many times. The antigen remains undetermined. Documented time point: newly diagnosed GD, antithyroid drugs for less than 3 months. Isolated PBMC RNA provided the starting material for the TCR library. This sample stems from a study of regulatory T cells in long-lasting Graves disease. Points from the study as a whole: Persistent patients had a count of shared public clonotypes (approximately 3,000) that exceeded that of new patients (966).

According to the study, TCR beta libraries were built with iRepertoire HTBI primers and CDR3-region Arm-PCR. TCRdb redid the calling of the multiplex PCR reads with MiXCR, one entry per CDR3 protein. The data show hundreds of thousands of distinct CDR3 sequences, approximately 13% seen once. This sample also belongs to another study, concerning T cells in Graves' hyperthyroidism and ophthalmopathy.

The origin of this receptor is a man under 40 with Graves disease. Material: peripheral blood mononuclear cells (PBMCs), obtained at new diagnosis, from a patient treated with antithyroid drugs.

This chain's CDR3 is CASSQGGTGELFF. The CDR3 DNA sequence: TGTGCCAGCAGCCAGGGAGGAACCGGGGAGCTGTTTTTT. The chain joins TRBV7-3 to TRBJ2-2; D may be TRBD2 (6 bases). Germline lookup yields CDR1 SGHTA and CDR2 FQGTGA. The CDR3 runs 13 residues. With 5 bases removed from V and 5 bases from J, the gap between germline ends came to 9 bases.